This TCR beta chain comes out of a study of T cells in Graves' hyperthyroidism and ophthalmopathy. This clonotype has more than one count but fewer than ten. The antigen is undetermined. Study-wide findings and caveats: In the analysis, a 13 V-J model separated ophthalmopathy from stable hyperthyroidism.

This CDR3 is built from 13 residues. CDR1 is SGHVS and CDR2 is FNYEAQ in the germline V gene. Trimming pared 3 bases from V and 3 bases from J, leaving 8 bases between. Patients aged 18 to 65 had newly diagnosed hyperthyroidism that had lasted under 2 months. Amplification of TCR beta CDR3 regions used RNA as the template. HTBI primers were used for first-round RT-PCR of the TCR CDR3. TCRdb used MiXCR to reprocess the multiplex PCR reads, holding one entry per CDR3 protein. In the table there are hundreds of thousands of distinct CDR3 sequences, approximately 40% of which are singletons. The origin of this receptor is a man aged 18 to 29 with Graves' hyperthyroidism. This chain uses TRBV7-6 with TRBJ1-1; D uncertain. The specimen sequenced was blood. The CDR3 DNA reads as TGTGCCAGCAGCTTGAACACGGACACTGAAGCTTTCTTT. Translated: CASSLNTDTEAFF.